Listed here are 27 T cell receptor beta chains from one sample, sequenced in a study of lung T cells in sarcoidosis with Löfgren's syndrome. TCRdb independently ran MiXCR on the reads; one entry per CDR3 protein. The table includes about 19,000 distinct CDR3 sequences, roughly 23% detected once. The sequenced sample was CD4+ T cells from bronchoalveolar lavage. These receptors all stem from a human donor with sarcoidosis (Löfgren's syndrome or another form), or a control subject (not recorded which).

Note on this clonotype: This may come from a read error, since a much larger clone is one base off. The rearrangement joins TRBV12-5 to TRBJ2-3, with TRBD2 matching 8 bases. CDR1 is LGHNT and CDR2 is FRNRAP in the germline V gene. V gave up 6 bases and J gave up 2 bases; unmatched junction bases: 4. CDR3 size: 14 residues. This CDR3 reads CASGIAGSTDTQYF. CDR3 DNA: TGTGCTAGTGGAATAGCGGGATCCACAGATACGCAGTATTTT.

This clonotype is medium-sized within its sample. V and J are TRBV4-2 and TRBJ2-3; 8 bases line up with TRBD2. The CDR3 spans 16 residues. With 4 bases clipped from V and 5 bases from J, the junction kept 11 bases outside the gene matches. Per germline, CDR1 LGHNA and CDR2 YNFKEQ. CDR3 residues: CASSRAGVVNGDTQYF. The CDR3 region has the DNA TGTGCCAGCAGCCGAGCGGGAGTGGTAAATGGAGATACGCAGTATTTT.

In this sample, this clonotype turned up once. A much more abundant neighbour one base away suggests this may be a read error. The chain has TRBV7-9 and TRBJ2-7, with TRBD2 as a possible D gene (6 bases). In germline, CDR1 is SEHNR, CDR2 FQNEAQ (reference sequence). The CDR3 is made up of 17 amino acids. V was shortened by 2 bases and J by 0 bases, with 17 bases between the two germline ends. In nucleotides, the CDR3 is TGTGCCAGCAGCTTATGTTCATTAGCGGAGGTCTCCTACGAGCAGTACTTC. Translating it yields CASSLCSLAEVSYEQYF. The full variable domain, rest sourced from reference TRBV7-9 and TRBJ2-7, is DTGVSQNPRHKITKRGQNVTFRCDPISEHNRLYWYRQTLGQGPEFLTYFQNEAQLEKSRLLSDRFSAERPKGSFSTLEIQRTEQGDSAMYLCASSLCSLAEVSYEQYFGPGTRLTVT.

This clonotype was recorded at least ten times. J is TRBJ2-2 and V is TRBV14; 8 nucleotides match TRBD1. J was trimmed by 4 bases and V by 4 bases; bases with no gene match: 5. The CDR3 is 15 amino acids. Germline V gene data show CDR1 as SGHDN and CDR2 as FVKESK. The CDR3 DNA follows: TGTGCCAGCAGCCCCCGGACAGGGCTCACCGGGGAGCTGTTTTTT. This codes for CASSPRTGLTGELFF. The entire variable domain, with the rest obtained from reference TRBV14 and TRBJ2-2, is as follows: EAGVTQFPSHSVIEKGQTVTLRCDPISGHDNLYWYRRVMGKEIKFLLHFVKESKQDESGMPNNRFLAERTGGTYSTLKVQPAELEDSGVYFCASSPRTGLTGELFFGEGSRLTVL.

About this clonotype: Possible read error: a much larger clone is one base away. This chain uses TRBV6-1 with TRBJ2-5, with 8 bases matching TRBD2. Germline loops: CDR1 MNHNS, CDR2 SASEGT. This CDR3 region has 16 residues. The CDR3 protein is CASSALGAGVREAQYF. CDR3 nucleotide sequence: TGTGCCAGCAGTGCCTTGGGAGCGGGAGTTAGAGAGGCCCAGTACTTC.

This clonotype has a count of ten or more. The CDR3 DNA follows: TGTGCAAGCTTAAGTGGCCTGCCCACCGGGGAGCTGTTTTTT. Translated: CASLSGLPTGELFF. J is TRBJ2-2 and V is TRBV28; D is uncertain. CDR1 and CDR2 from the germline V gene are MDHEN and SYDVKM. This CDR3 is 14 amino acids long. The full variable domain, with the rest looked up from reference TRBV28 and TRBJ2-2, is DVKVTQSSRYLVKRTGEKVFLECVQDMDHENMFWYRQDPGLGLRLIYFSYDVKMKEKGDIPEGYSVSREKKERFSLILESASTNQTSMYLCASLSGLPTGELFFGEGSRLTVL.

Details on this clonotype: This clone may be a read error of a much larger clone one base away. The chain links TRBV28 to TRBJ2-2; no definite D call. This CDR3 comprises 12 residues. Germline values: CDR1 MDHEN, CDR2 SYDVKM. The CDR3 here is CASSLFATEPFF. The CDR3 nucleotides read TGTGCCAGCAGTTTATTTGCCACGGAGCCGTTTTTT.

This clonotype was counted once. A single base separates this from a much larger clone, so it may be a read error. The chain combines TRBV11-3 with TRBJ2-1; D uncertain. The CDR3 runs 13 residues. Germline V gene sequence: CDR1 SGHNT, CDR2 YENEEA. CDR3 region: CASSLAVQNGQFF. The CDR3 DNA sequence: TGTGCCAGCAGCTTAGCAGTCCAGAATGGGCAGTTCTTC.

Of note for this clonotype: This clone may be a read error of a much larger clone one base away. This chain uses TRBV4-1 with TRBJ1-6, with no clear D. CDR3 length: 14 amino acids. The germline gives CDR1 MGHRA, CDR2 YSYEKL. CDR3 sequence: CVSSHGDLNSPLHF. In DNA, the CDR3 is TGCGTCAGCAGCCACGGTGATCTTAATTCACCCCTCCACTTT.

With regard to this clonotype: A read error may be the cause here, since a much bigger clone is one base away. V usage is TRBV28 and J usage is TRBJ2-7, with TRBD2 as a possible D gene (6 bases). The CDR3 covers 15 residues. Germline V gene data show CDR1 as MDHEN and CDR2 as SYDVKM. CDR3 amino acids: CASRISSRDSCEQYF. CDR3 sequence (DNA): TGTGCCAGCAGGATCTCCAGCAGGGACTCCTGCGAGCAGTACTTC.

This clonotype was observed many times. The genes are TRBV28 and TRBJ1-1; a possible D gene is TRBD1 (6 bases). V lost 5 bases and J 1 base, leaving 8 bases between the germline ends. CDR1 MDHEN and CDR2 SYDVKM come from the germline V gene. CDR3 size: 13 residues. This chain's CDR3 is CASSGDTNTEAFF. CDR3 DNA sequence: TGTGCCAGCAGTGGGGACACGAACACTGAAGCTTTCTTT.

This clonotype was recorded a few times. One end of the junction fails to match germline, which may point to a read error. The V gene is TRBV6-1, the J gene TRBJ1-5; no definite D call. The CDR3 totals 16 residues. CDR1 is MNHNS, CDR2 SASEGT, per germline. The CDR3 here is CASSYAAAYSNQTQHF. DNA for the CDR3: TGTGCCAGCAGTTATGCGGCAGCCTATAGCAATCAGACCCAGCATTTT.

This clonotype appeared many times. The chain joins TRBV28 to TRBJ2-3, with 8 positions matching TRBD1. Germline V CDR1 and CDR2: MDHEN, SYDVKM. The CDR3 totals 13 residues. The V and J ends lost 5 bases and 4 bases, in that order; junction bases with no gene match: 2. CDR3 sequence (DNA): TGTGCCAGCAGTCTGACAGGGGCAGATACGCAGTATTTT. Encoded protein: CASSLTGADTQYF.

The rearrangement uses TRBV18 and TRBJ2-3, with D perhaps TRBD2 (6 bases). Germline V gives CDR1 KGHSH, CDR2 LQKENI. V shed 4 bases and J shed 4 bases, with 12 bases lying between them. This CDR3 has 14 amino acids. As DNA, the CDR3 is TGTGCCAGCTCACTGGGCGGGGTGGCAGATACGCAGTATTTT. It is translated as CASSLGGVADTQYF.

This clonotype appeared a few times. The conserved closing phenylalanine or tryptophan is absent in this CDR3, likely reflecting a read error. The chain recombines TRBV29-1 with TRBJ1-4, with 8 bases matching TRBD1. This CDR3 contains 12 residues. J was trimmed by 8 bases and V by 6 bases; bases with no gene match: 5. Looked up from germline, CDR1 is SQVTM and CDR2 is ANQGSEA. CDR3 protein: CSVDRGGEKLFL. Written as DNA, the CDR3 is TGCAGCGTCGACAGGGGTGGCGAAAAACTGTTTCTT.

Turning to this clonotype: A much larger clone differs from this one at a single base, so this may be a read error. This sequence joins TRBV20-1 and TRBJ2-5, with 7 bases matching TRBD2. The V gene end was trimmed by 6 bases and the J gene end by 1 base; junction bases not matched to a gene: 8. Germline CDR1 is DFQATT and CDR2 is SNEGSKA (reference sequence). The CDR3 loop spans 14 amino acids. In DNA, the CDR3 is TGCAGTGCGGATTTAAGCGGGGCCCAAGAGACCCAGTACTTC. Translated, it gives CSADLSGAQETQYF.

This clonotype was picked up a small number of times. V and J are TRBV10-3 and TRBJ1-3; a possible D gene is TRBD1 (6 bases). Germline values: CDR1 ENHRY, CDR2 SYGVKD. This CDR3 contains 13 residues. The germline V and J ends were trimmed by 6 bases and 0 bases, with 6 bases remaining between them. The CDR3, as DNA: TGTGCCATCAGGGACAGCTCTGGAAACACCATATATTTT. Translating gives CAIRDSSGNTIYF.

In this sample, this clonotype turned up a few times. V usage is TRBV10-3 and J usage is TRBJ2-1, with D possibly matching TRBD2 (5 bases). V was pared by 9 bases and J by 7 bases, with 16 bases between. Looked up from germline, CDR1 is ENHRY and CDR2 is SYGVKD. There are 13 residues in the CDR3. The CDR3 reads CAIGLDLGNEQFF. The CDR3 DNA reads TGTGCCATAGGACTCGACCTGGGGAATGAGCAGTTCTTC.

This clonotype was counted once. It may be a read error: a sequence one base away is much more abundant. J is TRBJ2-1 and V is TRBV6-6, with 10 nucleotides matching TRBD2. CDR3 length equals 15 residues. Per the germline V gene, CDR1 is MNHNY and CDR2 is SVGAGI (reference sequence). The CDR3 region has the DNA TGTGCCATCAGTTCTACTAGCGGGGCCTACAATGAGCAGTTCTTC. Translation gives CAISSTSGAYNEQFF.

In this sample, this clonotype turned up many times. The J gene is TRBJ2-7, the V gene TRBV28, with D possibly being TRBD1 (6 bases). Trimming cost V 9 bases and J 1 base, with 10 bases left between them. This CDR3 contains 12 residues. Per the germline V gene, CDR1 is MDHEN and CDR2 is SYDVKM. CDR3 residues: CASGQISYEQYF. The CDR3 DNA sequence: TGTGCCAGTGGACAGATATCCTACGAGCAGTACTTC.

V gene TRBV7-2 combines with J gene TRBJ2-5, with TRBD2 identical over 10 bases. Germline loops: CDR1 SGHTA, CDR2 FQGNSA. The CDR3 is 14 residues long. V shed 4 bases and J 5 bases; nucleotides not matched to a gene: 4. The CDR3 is CASSYQAGGETQYF. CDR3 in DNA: TGTGCCAGCAGCTATCAAGCGGGAGGGGAGACCCAGTACTTC.

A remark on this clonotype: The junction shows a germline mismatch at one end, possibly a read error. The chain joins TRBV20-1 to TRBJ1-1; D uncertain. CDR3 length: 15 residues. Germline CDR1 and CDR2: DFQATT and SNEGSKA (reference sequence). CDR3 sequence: CGARDSLGKGPEAFF. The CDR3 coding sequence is TGCGGTGCTAGAGATTCGCTGGGGAAAGGGCCTGAAGCTTTCTTT.

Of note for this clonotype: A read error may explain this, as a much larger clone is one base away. This CDR3 reads CASCSGQGWVGELFF. The CDR3 region has the DNA TGTGCCAGCTGCTCCGGACAGGGCTGGGTCGGGGAGCTGTTTTTT. The J gene is TRBJ2-2, the V gene TRBV7-2; 8 nucleotides agree with TRBD1. Germline V lookup: CDR1 SGHTA, CDR2 FQGNSA. V dropped 8 bases and J dropped 7; count of bases not matched to a gene: 12. The CDR3 length is 15 residues.

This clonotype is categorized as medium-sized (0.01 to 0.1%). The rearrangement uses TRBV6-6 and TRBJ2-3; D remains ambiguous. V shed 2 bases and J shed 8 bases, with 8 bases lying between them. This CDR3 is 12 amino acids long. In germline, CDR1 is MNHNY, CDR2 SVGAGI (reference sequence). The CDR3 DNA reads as TGTGCCAGCAGTTACGGGCAGTCTACGCAGTATTTT. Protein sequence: CASSYGQSTQYF.

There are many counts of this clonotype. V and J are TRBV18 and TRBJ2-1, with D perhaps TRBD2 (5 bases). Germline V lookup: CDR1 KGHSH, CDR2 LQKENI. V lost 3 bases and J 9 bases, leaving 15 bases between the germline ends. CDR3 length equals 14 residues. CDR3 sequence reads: CASSPATMVAEQFF. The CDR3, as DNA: TGTGCCAGCTCACCGGCGACTATGGTTGCTGAGCAGTTCTTC.

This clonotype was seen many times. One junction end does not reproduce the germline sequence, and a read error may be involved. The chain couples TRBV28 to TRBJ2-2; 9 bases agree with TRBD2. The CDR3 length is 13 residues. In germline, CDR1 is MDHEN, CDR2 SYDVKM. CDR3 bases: TGCTATTCCGGGACTAGCAACACCGGGGAGCTGTTTTTT. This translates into CYSGTSNTGELFF.

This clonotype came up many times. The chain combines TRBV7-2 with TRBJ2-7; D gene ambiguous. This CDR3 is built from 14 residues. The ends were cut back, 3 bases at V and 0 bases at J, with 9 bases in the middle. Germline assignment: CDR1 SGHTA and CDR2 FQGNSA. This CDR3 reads CASSLAPSSYEQYF. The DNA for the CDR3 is TGTGCCAGCAGCTTGGCCCCCTCCTCCTACGAGCAGTACTTC.